These 21 T cell receptor beta chains were all obtained from the same sample, sequenced in a study of STAT5B mutations in CD4+ large granular lymphocyte leukemia. Assay: immunoSEQ multiplex PCR; the TCRdb copy retains only in-frame clones and omits some. Seen here are about 35,000 clones, roughly 79% observed once, and the top ten hold 4% to 4.5%. Sequencing was done on a sample of CD4+ T cells from blood buffy coats. Receptor source: a human donor in good health.

This sequence joins TRBV11-3 and TRBJ2-3; TRBD1 matches at 8 bases. Unmatched junction bases numbered 5, after V lost 4 bases and J lost 2 bases. This CDR3 contains 15 residues. Germline values: CDR1 SGHNT, CDR2 YENEEA. The CDR3: CASSWQGADTDTQYF. The CDR3 nucleotides are TGTGCCAGCAGCTGGCAGGGGGCCGACACAGATACGCAGTATTTT.

The J gene is TRBJ2-7, the V gene TRBV10-3, with 8 bases matching TRBD1. This CDR3 contains 15 residues. J was trimmed by 4 bases and V by 3 bases; bases with no gene match: 8. Germline assignment: CDR1 ENHRY and CDR2 SYGVKD. The CDR3 region is CAISEGGQGAYEQYF. CDR3 DNA: TGTGCCATCAGTGAAGGTGGCCAGGGGGCGTACGAGCAGTACTTC.

The J gene is TRBJ2-3, the V gene TRBV2; 8 bases are a match to TRBD2. Germline assignment: CDR1 SNHLY and CDR2 FYNNEI. Trimming at V came to 7 bases and at J to 4 bases, leaving 7 bases not matched to a gene. The CDR3 sequence is 14 residues long. The CDR3 bases are TGTGCCAGCAACGGGAGGGCCCGCGCAGATACGCAGTATTTT. Its translation is CASNGRARADTQYF. The entire variable domain, with the rest obtained from reference TRBV2 and TRBJ2-3, is as follows: EPEVTQTPSHQVTQMGQEVILRCVPISNHLYFYWYRQILGQKVEFLVSFYNNEISEKSEIFDDQFSVERPDGSNFTLKIRSTKLEDSAMYFCASNGRARADTQYFGPGTRLTVL.

This clone was seen a handful of times. The chain recombines TRBV19 with TRBJ1-1; D is unresolved. This CDR3 comprises 11 residues. From germline, CDR1 is LNHDA and CDR2 SQIVND (reference sequence). Trimming removed 3 bases from V and 7 bases from J, with 6 bases in between. This CDR3 is CASSIFDEAFF. The DNA of the CDR3 is TGTGCCAGTAGTATCTTTGATGAAGCTTTCTTT.

The chain couples TRBV6-1 to TRBJ1-1; D is unresolved. Trimming took 6 bases from V and 4 from J, leaving 18 bases between them. The CDR3 is 15 amino acids. CDR1 MNHNS and CDR2 SASEGT come from the germline V gene. CDR3 nucleotide sequence: TGTGCCAGCAGGCGTGCCGCTTCGGGCCTCACTGAAGCTTTCTTT. Translated: CASRRAASGLTEAFF.

The gene calls are TRBV7-9 and TRBJ2-4, with D possibly being TRBD2 (6 bases). V lost 1 base and J 1 base, leaving 11 bases between the germline ends. CDR3 length: 16 amino acids. Germline CDR1 reads SEHNR; CDR2 reads FQNEAQ (reference sequence). CDR3 amino acids: CASSLGAGMAKNIQYF. The DNA for the CDR3 is TGTGCCAGCAGCTTAGGGGCGGGAATGGCCAAAAACATTCAGTACTTC.

The rearrangement joins TRBV30 to TRBJ1-6; maybe TRBD1 (6 bases). Trimming cost V 4 bases and J 7 bases, with 17 bases left between them. Germline CDR1 GTSNPN, CDR2 SVGIG (reference sequence). The CDR3 is 15 residues long. CDR3 DNA sequence: TGTGCCTGGACCTCATCCCCAGGGGAGAATTCACCCCTCCACTTT. It encodes CAWTSSPGENSPLHF.

Only one count was recorded for this clone. The gene calls are TRBV7-8 and TRBJ1-2; TRBD1 is a possible D gene (5 bases). This CDR3 region has 14 residues. V was trimmed by 6 bases and J by 0 bases, leaving 11 bases between them. Germline V gene lookup returns CDR1 SGHVS and CDR2 FQNEAQ. In DNA, the CDR3 is TGTGCCAGCAGTCGTCAGGGTACTAACTATGGCTACACCTTC. Its translation: CASSRQGTNYGYTF.

J is TRBJ2-2 and V is TRBV4-1, with D possibly matching TRBD1 (5 bases). CDR1 and CDR2 (germline): MGHRA, YSYEKL. V was trimmed by 4 bases and J by 1 base, leaving 13 bases between them. The CDR3 is 16 amino acids. The CDR3 region is CASSPPGRLNTGELFF. The CDR3 DNA reads TGCGCCAGCAGCCCTCCAGGGCGATTGAACACCGGGGAGCTGTTTTTT.

The chain is built from TRBV10-1 and TRBJ2-3, with D tentatively TRBD2 (5 bases). Germline V lookup: CDR1 WNHNN, CDR2 SYGVQD (reference sequence). CDR3 length: 14 residues. Trimming took 6 bases from V and 3 from J, leaving 13 bases between them. CDR3 sequence reads: CASSPSGLTDTQYF. As DNA, the CDR3 is TGCGCCAGCAGCCCCTCGGGGTTGACAGATACGCAGTATTTT.

On this clone: Other DNA sequences in the same sample also yield this CDR3. The chain is built from TRBV7-2 and TRBJ2-1, with D unclear. The CDR3 length is 15 residues. Germline V gene data show CDR1 as SGHTA and CDR2 as FQGNSA. Trimming took off 1 base at V and 0 bases at J, with 7 bases between the two ends. In DNA, the CDR3 is TGTGCCAGCAGCTTAGGACTCAGCTCCTACAATGAGCAGTTCTTC. Its translation: CASSLGLSSYNEQFF.

In its sample, this clone was seen a few times. The V and J genes are TRBV18 and TRBJ1-1; no firm D call. The CDR3 runs to 12 residues. Trimming pared 5 bases from V and 1 base from J, leaving 5 bases between. The germline V gene encodes CDR1 KGHSH and CDR2 LQKENI. The CDR3 DNA is TGTGCCAGCTCATCGACGAACACTGAAGCTTTCTTT. Protein sequence: CASSSTNTEAFF.

The V call is TRBV5-4, the J call TRBJ2-1; 7 nucleotides match TRBD1. Germline lookup yields CDR1 SGHNT and CDR2 YYREEE (reference sequence). Germline trimming cut 3 bases from V and 9 bases from J; bases unmatched to any gene: 3. The CDR3 length is 12 residues. The CDR3 spells CASSWPGGEQFF. Here the CDR3 DNA reads TGTGCCAGCAGCTGGCCAGGGGGTGAGCAGTTCTTC.

This clone has just one count. The chain links TRBV28 to TRBJ1-1; no firm D call. The V end lost 2 bases, the J end lost 11 bases, and 18 bases lay between the germline ends. The CDR3 is 14 amino acids. Germline V gene data show CDR1 as MDHEN and CDR2 as SYDVKM. DNA of the CDR3: TGTGCCAGCAGTTTAAGGTCAGCCGAAGGGTCTGCTTTCTTT. Translating it yields CASSLRSAEGSAFF.

This chain links TRBV6-6 with TRBJ1-1, with D tentatively TRBD1 (6 bases). V was trimmed by 8 bases and J by 0 bases, leaving 13 bases between them. The germline gives CDR1 MNHNY, CDR2 SVGAGI (reference sequence). This CDR3 contains 14 residues. CDR3 sequence reads: CASGGTFMNTEAFF. For the CDR3, the DNA is TGTGCCAGCGGGGGGACATTCATGAACACTGAAGCTTTCTTT.

This clone was counted a few times. The J gene is TRBJ1-2, the V gene TRBV30; the D is unclear. CDR3 size: 12 residues. Trimming shortened V by 2 bases and J by 0 bases, and 4 bases separated the two germline ends. In germline, CDR1 is GTSNPN, CDR2 SVGIG (reference sequence). The CDR3 loop reads CAWSNTNYGYTF. DNA for the CDR3: TGTGCCTGGAGTAATACTAACTATGGCTACACCTTC. Drawing the rest from reference TRBV30 and TRBJ1-2, the complete variable domain is SQTIHQWPATLVQPVGSPLSLECTVEGTSNPNLYWYRQAAGRGLQLLFYSVGIGQISSEVPQNLSASRPQDRQFILSSKKLLLSDSGFYLCAWSNTNYGYTFGSGTRLTVV.

V usage is TRBV6-1 and J usage is TRBJ1-1; D uncertain. The CDR3 spans 15 residues. From germline, CDR1 is MNHNS and CDR2 SASEGT. V was shortened by 6 bases and J by 0 bases, with 14 bases between the two germline ends. The CDR3 region has the DNA TGTGCCAGCAGCAGACAAGCCGACATGAACACTGAAGCTTTCTTT. Translated, it gives CASSRQADMNTEAFF.

The chain joins TRBV7-9 to TRBJ1-4, with TRBD1 matching 7 bases. In germline, CDR1 is SEHNR, CDR2 FQNEAQ (reference sequence). V lost 8 bases, J lost 4 bases, and 7 bases stayed unmatched. The CDR3 runs to 14 residues. The CDR3 loop is CASRTGTVNEKLFF. As DNA, the CDR3 is TGTGCCAGCCGGACCGGGACAGTTAATGAAAAACTGTTTTTT.

The sample holds a few counts of this clone. The genes are TRBV19 and TRBJ1-5; D is unclear. Germline CDR1 is LNHDA and CDR2 is SQIVND (reference sequence). Between the trimmed V and J ends, which lost 5 bases and 6 bases, there was a span of 14 bases. CDR3 length equals 14 residues. The CDR3 loop reads CASSQDSNGQPQHF. Written as DNA, the CDR3 is TGTGCCAGTAGTCAGGATTCCAACGGTCAGCCCCAGCATTTT.

The chain recombines TRBV19 with TRBJ1-1; 8 bases map to TRBD1. The CDR3 spans 14 residues. V trimming: 5 bases; J trimming: 4 bases; junction bases outside the gene matches: 6. The germline V gene has CDR1 LNHDA and CDR2 SQIVND (reference sequence). For the CDR3, the DNA is TGTGCCAGTAGTCAAACAGGGGGACCCACTGAAGCTTTCTTT. Protein product: CASSQTGGPTEAFF.

The chain links TRBV10-1 to TRBJ2-3, with D tentatively TRBD1 (6 bases). This CDR3 comprises 13 residues. Trimming removed 7 bases from V and 4 bases from J, with 12 bases in between. Germline values: CDR1 WNHNN, CDR2 SYGVQD (reference sequence). The CDR3: CASTKGQSDTQYF. CDR3 sequence (DNA): TGCGCCAGCACCAAAGGACAGTCAGATACGCAGTATTTT.